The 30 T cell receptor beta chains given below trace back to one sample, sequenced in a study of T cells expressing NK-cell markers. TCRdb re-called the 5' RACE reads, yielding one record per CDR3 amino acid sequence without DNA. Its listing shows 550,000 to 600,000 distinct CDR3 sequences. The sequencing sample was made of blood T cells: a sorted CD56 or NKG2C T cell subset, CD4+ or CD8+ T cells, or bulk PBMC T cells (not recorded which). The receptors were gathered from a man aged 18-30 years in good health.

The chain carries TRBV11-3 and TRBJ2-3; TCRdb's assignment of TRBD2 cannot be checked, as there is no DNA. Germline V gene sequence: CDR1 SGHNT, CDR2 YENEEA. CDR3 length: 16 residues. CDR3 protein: CASSLVSGRITDTQYF.

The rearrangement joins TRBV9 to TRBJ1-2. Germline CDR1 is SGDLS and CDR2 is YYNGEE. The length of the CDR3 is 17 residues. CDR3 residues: CASSGGGRTGTPYGYTF.

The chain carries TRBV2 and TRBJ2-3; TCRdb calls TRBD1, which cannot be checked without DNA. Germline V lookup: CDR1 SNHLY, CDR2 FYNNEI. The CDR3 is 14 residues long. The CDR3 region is CASTRQGLADTQYF.

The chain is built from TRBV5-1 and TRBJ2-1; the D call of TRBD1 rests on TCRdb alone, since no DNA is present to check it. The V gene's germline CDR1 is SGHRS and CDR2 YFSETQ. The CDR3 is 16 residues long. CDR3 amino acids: CASSLDPGTIGNEQFF.

The CDR3 here is CSPKQGAQGTDTQYF. The chain uses TRBV20-1 and TRBJ2-3; TCRdb's assignment of TRBD1 cannot be checked, as there is no DNA. Germline V gives CDR1 DFQATT, CDR2 SNEGSKA (reference sequence). The CDR3 length is 15 residues.

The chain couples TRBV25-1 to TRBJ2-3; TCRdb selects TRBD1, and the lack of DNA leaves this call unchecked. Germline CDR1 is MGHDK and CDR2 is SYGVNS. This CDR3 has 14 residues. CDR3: CASSRPGGTDTQYF.

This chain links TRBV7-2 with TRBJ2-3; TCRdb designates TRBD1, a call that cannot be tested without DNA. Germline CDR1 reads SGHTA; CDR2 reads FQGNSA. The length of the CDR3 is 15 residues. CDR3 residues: CASRILGGTPDTQYF.

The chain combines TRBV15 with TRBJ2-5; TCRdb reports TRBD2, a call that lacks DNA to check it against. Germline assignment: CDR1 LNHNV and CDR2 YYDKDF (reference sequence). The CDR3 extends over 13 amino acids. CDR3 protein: CATSKERQETQYF.

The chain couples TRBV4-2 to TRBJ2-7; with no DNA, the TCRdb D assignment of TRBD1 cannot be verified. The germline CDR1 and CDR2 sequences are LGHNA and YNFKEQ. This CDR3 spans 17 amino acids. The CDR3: CASSQDMAGGILTEQYF.

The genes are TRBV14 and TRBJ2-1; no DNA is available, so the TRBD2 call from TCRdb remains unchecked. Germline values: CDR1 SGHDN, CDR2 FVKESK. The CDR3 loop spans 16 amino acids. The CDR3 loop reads CASSQGLAGGFDEQFF. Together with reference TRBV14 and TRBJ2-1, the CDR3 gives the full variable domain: EAGVTQFPSHSVIEKGQTVTLRCDPISGHDNLYWYRRVMGKEIKFLLHFVKESKQDESGMPNNRFLAERTGGTYSTLKVQPAELEDSGVYFCASSQGLAGGFDEQFFGPGTRLTVL.

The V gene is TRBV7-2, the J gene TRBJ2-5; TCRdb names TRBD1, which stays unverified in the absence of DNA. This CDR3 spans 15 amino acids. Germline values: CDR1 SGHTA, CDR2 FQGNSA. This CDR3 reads CASSYSTDRQETQYF. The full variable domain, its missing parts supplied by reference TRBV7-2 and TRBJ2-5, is GAGVSQSPSNKVTEKGKDVELRCDPISGHTALYWYRQSLGQGLEFLIYFQGNSAPDKSGLPSDRFSAERTGGSVSTLTIQRTQQEDSAVYLCASSYSTDRQETQYFGPGTRLLVL.

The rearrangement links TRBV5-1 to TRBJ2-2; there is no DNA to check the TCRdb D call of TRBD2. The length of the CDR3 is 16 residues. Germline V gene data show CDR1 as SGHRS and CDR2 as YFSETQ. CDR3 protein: CASSSRAGVVTGELFF.

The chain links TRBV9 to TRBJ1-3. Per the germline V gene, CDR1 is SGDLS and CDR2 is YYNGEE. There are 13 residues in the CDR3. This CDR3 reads CASSGRTRDTIYF.

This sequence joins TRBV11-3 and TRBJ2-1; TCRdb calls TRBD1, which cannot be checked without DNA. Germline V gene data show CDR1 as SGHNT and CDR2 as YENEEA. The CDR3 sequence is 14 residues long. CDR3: CASSPRQGAYEQFF.

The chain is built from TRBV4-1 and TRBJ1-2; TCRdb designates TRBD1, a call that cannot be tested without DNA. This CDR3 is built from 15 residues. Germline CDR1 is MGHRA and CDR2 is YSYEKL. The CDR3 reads CASSQEGQGNYGYTF.

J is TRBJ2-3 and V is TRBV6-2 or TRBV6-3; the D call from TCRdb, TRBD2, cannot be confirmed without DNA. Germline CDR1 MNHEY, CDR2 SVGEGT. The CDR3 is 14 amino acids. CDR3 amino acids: CASRGGGKADTQYF.

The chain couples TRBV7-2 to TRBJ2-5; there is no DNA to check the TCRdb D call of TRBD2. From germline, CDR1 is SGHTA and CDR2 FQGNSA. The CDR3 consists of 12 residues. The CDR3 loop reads CASSLSEGTQYF. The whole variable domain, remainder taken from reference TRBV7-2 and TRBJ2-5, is GAGVSQSPSNKVTEKGKDVELRCDPISGHTALYWYRQSLGQGLEFLIYFQGNSAPDKSGLPSDRFSAERTGGSVSTLTIQRTQQEDSAVYLCASSLSEGTQYFGPGTRLLVL.

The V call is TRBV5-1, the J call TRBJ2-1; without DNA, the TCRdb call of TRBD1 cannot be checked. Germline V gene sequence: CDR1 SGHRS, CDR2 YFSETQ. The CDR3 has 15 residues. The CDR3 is CASSLEGAGRHEQFF.

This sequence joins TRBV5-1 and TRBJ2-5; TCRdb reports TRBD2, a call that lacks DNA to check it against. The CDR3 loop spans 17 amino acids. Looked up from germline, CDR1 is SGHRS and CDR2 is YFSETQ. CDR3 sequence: CASSLGVLAGLQETQYF.

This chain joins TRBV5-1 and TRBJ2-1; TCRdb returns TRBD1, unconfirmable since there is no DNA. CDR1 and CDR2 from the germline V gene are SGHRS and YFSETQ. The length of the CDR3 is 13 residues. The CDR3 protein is CATPGGTSAEQFF. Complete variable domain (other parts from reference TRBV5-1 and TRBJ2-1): KAGVTQTPRYLIKTRGQQVTLSCSPISGHRSVSWYQQTPGQGLQFLFEYFSETQRNKGNFPGRFSGRQFSNSRSEMNVSTLELGDSALYLCATPGGTSAEQFFGPGTRLTVL.

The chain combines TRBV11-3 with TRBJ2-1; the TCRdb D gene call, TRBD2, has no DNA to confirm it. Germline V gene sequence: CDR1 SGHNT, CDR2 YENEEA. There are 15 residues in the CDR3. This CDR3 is CASSFSRTSGSEQFF.

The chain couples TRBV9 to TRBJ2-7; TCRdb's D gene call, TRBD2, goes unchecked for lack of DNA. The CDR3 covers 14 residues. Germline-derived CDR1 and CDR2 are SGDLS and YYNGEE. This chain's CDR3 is CASSSTSGRIEQYF. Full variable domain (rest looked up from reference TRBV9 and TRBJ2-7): DSGVTQTPKHLITATGQRVTLRCSPRSGDLSVYWYQQSLDQGLQFLIQYYNGEERAKGNILERFSAQQFPDLHSELNLSSLELGDSALYFCASSSTSGRIEQYFGPGTRLTVT.

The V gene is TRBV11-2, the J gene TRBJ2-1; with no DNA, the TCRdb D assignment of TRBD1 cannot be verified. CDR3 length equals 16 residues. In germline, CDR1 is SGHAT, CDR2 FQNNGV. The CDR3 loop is CASSSRTGLNHNEQFF.

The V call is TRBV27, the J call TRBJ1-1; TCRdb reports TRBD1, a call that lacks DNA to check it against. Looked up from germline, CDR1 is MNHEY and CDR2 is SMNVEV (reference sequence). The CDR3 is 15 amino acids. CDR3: CASSRSGYPLAEAFF.

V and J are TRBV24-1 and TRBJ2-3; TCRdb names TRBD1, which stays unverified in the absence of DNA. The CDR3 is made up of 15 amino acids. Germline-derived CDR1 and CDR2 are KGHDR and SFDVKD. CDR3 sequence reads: CATSDFGNRADTQYF.

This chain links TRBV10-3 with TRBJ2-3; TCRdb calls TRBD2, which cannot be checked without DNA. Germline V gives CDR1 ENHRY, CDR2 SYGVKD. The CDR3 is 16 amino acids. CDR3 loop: CAISPGTFSNTDTQYF.

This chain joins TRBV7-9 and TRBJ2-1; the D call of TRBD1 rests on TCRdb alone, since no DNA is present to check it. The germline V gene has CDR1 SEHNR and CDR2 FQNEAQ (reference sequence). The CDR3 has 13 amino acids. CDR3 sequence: CASSPGSRMGQFF.

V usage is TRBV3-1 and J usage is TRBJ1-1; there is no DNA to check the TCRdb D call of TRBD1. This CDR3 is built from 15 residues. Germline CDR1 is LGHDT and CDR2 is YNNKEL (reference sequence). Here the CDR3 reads CASSPRAAQNTEAFF.

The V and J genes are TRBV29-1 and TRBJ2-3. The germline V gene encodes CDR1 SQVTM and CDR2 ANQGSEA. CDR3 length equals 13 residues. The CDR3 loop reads CSVEGLGADTQYF.

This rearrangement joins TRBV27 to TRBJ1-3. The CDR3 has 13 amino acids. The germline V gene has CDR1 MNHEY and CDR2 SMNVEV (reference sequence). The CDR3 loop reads CASRRVSGNTIYF.